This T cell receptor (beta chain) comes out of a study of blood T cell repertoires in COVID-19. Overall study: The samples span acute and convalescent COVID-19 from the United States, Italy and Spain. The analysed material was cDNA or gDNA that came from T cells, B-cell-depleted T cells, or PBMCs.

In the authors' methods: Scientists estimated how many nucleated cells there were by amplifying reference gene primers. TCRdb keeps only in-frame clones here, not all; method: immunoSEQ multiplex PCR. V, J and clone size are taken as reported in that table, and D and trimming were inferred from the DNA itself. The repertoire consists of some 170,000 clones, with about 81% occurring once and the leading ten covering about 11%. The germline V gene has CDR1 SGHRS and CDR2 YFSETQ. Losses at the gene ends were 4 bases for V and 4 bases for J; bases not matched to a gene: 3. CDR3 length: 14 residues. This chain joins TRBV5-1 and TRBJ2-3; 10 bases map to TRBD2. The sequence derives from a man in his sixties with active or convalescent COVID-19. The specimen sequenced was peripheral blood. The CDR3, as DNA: TGCGCCAGCAGCACGGGACTAGCGTCAGATACGCAGTATTTT. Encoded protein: CASSTGLASDTQYF.